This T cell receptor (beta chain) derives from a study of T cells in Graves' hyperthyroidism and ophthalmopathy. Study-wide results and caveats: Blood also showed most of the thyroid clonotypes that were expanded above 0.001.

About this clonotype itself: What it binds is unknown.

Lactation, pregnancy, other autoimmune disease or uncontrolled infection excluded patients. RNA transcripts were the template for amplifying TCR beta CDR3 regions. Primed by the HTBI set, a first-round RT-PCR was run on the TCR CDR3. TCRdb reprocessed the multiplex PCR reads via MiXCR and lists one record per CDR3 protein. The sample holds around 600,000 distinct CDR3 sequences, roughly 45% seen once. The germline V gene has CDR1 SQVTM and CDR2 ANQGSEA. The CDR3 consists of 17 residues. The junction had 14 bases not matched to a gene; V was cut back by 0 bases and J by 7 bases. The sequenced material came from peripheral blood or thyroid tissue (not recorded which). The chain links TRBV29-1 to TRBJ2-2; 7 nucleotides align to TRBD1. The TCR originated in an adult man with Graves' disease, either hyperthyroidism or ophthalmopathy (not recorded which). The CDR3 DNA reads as TGCAGCGTTGAAGATTACAGGGGCCAGGGTAGCATCGGGGAGCTGTTTTTT. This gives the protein CSVEDYRGQGSIGELFF.